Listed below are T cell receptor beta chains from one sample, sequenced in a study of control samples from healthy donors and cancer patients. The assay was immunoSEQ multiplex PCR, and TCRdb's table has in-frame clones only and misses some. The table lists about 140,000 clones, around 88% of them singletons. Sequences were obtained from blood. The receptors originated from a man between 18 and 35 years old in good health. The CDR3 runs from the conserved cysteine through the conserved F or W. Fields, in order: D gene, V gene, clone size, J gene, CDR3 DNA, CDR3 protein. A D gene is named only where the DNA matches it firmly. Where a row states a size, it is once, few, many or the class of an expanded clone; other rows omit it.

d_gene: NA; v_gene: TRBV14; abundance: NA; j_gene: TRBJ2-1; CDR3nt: TGTGCCAGCAGCCCCTTAACCGCCGGTAATGAGCAGTTCTTC; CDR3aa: CASSPLTAGNEQFF
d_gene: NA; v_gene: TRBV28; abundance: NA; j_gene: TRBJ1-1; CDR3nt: TGTGCCAGCAGACCGCCGACTGGCCGGGCGAACACTGAAGCTTTCTTT; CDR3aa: CASRPPTGRANTEAFF
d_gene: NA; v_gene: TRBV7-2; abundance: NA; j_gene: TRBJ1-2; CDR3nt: TGTGCCAGCAGCTCCTCCACAGGGATTAACTATGGCTACACCTTC; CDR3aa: CASSSSTGINYGYTF
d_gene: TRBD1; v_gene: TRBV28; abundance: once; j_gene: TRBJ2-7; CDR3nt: TGTGCCAGCAGTGTCCTGGGACAGGGGGCCATCGAGCAGTACTTC; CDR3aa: CASSVLGQGAIEQYF
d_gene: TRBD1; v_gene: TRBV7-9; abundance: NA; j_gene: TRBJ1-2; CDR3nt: TGTGCCAGCAGCTTAGAACAGGGGGTCTATGGCTACACCTTC; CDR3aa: CASSLEQGVYGYTF
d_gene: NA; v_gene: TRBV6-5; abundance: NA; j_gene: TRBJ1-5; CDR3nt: TGTGCCAGCAGACAGGGTGCAGGCAATCAGCCCCAGCATTTT; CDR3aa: CASRQGAGNQPQHF
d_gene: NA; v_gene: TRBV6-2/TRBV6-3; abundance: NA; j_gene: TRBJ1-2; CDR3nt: TGTGCCAGCAGCGCACAGGCGAACTATGGCTACACCTTC; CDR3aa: CASSAQANYGYTF
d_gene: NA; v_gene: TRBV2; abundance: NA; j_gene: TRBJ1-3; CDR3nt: TGTGCCAGCAGTTACGACAGGGGAAACACCATATATTTT; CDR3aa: CASSYDRGNTIYF
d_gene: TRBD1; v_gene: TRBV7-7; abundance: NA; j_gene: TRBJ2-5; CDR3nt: TGTGCTAGCAGCTTAGGCACCCAGGGACAGGGGGCGGAGACCCAGTACTTC; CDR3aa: CASSLGTQGQGAETQYF
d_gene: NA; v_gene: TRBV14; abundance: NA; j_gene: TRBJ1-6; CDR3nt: TGTGCCAGCAGCACGCGGGGGGCGAGCTCCTATAATTCACCCCTCCACTTT; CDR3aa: CASSTRGASSYNSPLHF
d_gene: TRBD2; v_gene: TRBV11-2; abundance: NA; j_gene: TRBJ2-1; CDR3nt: TGTGCCAGCAGCTTAGATCTGGCTAGCGGGGCCCATGAGCAGTTCTTC; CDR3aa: CASSLDLASGAHEQFF
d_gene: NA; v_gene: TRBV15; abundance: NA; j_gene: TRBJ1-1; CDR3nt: TGTGCCACCAGCAGAGATTATGTTACGGACACTGAAGCTTTCTTT; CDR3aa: CATSRDYVTDTEAFF
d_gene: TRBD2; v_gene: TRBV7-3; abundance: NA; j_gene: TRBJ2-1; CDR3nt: TGTGCCAGCAGCTTAAAACTAGCGGGGTACAATGAGCAGTTCTTC; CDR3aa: CASSLKLAGYNEQFF
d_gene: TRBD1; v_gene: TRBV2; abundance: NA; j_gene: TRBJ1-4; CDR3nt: TGTGCCAGCCCCGGACAGGGGGATGAAAAACTGTTTTTT; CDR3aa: CASPGQGDEKLFF
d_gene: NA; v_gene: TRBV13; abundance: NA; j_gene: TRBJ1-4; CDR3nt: TGTGCCAGCAGCTTAGGGCCGGATGGAAAACTGTTTTTT; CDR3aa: CASSLGPDGKLFF
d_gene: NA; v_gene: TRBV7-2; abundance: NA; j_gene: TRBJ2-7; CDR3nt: TGTGCCAGCAGCGCTCAGGGCGGCTACGAGCAGTACTTC; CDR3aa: CASSAQGGYEQYF
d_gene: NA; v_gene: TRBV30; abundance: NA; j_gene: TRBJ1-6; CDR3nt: TGTGCCTGGGCGTACAGCTCCTATAATTCACCCCTCCACTTT; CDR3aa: CAWAYSSYNSPLHF
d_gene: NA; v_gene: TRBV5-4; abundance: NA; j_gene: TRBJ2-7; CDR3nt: TGTGCCAGCAGCTTGAAGACAGACTACGAGCAGTACTTC; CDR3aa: CASSLKTDYEQYF
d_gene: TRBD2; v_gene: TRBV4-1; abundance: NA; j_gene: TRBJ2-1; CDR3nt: TGCGCCAGCAGCCAAGAAGCGGGGGGGTCAAATGAGCAGTTCTTC; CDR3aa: CASSQEAGGSNEQFF
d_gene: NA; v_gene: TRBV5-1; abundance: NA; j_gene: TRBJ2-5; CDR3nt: TGCGCCAGCAGCTTGGAAAGCCGTGGGGAGACCCAGTACTTC; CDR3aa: CASSLESRGETQYF
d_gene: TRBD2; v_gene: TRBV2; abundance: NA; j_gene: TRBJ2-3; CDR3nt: TGTGCCAGCAGTGAAGGCCGGGCTAGCGGGGGGACCACGAGAACAGATACGCAGTATTTT; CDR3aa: CASSEGRASGGTTRTDTQYF
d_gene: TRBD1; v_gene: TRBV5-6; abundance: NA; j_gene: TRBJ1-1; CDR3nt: TGTGCCAGCAGCTCACCGGGACAGTTGAACACTGAAGCTTTCTTT; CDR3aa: CASSSPGQLNTEAFF
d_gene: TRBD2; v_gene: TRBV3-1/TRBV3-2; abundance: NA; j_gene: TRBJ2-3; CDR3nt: TGTGCCAGCAGCCAAGATCTCGCTAGCGGGGGGACAAGCACAGATACGCAGTATTTT; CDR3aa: CASSQDLASGGTSTDTQYF
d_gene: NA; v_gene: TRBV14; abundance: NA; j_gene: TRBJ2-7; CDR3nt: TGTGCCAGCAGCCACACCTACGAGCAGTACTTC; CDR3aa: CASSHTYEQYF
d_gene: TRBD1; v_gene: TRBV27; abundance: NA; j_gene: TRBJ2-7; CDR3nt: TGTGCCAGCAGTCAGGTTCCGCCGGGACAGACCCCCTACGAGCAGTACTTC; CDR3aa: CASSQVPPGQTPYEQYF
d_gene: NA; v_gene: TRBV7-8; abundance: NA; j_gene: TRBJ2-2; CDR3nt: TGTGCCAGCAGCACCACCGGGACAAGAAACACCGGGGAGCTGTTTTTT; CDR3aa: CASSTTGTRNTGELFF
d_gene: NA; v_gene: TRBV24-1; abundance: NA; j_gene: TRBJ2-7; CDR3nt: TGTGCCCCGACCGGACCGGTGGGCGAGCAGTACTTC; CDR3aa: CAPTGPVGEQYF
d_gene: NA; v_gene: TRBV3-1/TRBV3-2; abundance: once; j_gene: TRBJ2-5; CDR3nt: TGTGCCAGCAGCCAAGAGACAGGGGAGGGAGAAGAGACCCAGTACTTC; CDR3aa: CASSQETGEGEETQYF
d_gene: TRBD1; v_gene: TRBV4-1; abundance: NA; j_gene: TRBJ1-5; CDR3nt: TGCGCCAGCAGCCAGACAGGGTACGGCCAGCCCCAGCATTTT; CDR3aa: CASSQTGYGQPQHF
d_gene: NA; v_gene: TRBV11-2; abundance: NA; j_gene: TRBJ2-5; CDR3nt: TGTGCCAGCAGTACGGGGGCCCAAGAGACCCAGTACTTC; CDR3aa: CASSTGAQETQYF
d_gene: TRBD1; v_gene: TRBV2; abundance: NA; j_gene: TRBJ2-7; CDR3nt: TGTGCCAGCCAAGAACAGGGGACAACCTACGAGCAGTACTTC; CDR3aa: CASQEQGTTYEQYF
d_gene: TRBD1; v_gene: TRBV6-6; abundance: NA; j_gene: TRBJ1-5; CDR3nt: TGTGCCAGCAGCCTGGGACAGGGTCTCGAGCCCCAGCATTTT; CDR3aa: CASSLGQGLEPQHF
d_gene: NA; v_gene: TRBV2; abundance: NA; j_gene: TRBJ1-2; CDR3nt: TGTGCCAGCAGTGGCCAGGGCGTACAGTCCTACACCTTC; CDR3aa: CASSGQGVQSYTF
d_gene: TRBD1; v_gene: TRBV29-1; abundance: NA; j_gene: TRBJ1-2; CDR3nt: TGCAGCGTTGATACCACTGCCGGGACAGGGGGCGGCTACACCTTC; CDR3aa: CSVDTTAGTGGGYTF
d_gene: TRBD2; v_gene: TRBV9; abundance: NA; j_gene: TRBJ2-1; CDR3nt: TGTGCCAGCAGCGTGTCTAGCGGGTCCTACAATGAGCAGTTCTTC; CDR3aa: CASSVSSGSYNEQFF
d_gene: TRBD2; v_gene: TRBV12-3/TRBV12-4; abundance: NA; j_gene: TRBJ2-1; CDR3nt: TGTGCCAGCAGTTTACTAGCGGGGGATGAGCAGTTCTTC; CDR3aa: CASSLLAGDEQFF
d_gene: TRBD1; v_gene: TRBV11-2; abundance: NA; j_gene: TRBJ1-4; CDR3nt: TGTGCCAGCAGACGAGTTTCAGGGGGATTTAATGAAAAACTGTTTTTT; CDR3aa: CASRRVSGGFNEKLFF
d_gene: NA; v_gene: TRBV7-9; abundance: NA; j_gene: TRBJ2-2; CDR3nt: TGTGCCAGCAGCCCAACCTTAGGGGCGGGGGCGTCGAACACCGGGGAGCTGTTTTTT; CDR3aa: CASSPTLGAGASNTGELFF
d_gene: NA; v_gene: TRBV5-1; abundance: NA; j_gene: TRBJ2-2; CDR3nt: TGCGCCAGCAGCCAACAGGGTCCGAACACCGGGGAGCTGTTTTTT; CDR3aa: CASSQQGPNTGELFF
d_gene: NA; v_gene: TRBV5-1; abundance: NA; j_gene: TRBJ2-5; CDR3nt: TGCGCCAGCAGCCCTGGGGGTAACGAAGAGACCCAGTACTTC; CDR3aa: CASSPGGNEETQYF
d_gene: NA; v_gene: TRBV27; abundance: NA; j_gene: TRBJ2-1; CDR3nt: TGTGCCAGCAGTTTTGCCAATGAGCAGTTCTTC; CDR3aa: CASSFANEQFF
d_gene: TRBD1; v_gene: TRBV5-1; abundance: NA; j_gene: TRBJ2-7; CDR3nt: TGCGCCAGCAGCTGGGGACAGGGGGCGTACGAGCAGTACTTC; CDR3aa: CASSWGQGAYEQYF
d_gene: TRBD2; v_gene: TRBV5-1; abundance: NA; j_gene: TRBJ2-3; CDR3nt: TGCGCCAGCAGCTTGGGGGGGACTAGTGAAGATACGCAGTATTTT; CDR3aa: CASSLGGTSEDTQYF
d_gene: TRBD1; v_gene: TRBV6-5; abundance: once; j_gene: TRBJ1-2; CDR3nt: TGTGCCAGCAGCCGACAGGGAAACTATGGCTACACCTTC; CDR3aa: CASSRQGNYGYTF
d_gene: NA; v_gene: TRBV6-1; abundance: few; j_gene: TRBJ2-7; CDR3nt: TGTGCCAGCAGTGAAGTCTCGTGGCAGGATATGTACGAGCAGTACTTC; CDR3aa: CASSEVSWQDMYEQYF
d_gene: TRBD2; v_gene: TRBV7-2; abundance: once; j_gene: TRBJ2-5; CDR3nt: TGTGCCAGCAGCTTAGTCTCTAGCGGGGGGCTGGAGACCCAGTACTTC; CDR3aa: CASSLVSSGGLETQYF
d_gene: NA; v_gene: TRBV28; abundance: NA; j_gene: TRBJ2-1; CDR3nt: TGTGCCAGCATGCGGCAAGAGCAGTTCTTC; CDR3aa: CASMRQEQFF
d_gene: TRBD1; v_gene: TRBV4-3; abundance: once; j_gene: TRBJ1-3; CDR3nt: TGCGCCAGCAGCCCGGGGACAGGGACTGGAAACACCATATATTTT; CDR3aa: CASSPGTGTGNTIYF
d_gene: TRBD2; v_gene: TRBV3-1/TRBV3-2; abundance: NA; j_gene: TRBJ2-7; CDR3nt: TGTGCCAGCACCGGACTAGCGACCTACGAGCAGTACTTC; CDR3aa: CASTGLATYEQYF
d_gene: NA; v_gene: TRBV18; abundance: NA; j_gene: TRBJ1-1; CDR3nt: TGTGCCAGCTCAGTGGACGGGAACACTGAAGCTTTCTTT; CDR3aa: CASSVDGNTEAFF
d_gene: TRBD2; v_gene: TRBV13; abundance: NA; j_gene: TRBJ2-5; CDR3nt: TGTGCCAGCAGCTTAGGCCGGAGGACTAGCGGGGAGACCCAGTACTTC; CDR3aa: CASSLGRRTSGETQYF
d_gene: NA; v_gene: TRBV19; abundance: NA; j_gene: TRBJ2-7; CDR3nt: TGTGCCACCGAAGGGGACTACGAGCAGTACTTC; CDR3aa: CATEGDYEQYF
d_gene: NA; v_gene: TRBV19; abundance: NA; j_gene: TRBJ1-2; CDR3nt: TGTGCCGGGGTTTGGGGGGCGGGTTATGGCTACACCTTC; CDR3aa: CAGVWGAGYGYTF
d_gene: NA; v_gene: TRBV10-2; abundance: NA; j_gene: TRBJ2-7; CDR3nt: TGCGCCAGCAGCCTAGGAACCGTCGAGCAGTACTTC; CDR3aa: CASSLGTVEQYF
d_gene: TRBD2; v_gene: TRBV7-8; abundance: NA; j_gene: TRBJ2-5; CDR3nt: TGTGCCAGCAGCGCGGCGGGACTAGCGGGCCAAGAGACCCAGTACTTC; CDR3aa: CASSAAGLAGQETQYF
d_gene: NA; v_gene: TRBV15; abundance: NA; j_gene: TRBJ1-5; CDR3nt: TGTGCCACCCATGGCGGTGGGGTTCAGCCCCAGCATTTT; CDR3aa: CATHGGGVQPQHF
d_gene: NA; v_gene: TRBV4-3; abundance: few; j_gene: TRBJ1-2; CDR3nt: TGCGCCAGCAGCCTAGACGGGAATGGCTACACCTTC; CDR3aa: CASSLDGNGYTF